The entry that follows covers one TCR beta chain sequence. Germline values: CDR1 LNHNV, CDR2 YYDKDF (reference sequence). This CDR3 has 20 amino acids. Trimming removed 2 bases from V and 4 bases from J, with 27 bases in between. The investigators amplified TCR beta CDR3 regions from RNA transcripts. The HTBI primer set drove a first-round RT-PCR of the TCR CDR3. TCRdb itself ran the multiplex PCR reads through MiXCR, one entry per CDR3 protein. The sample has roughly 510,000 distinct CDR3 sequences; about 46% are singletons. The record originates from a study of T cells in Graves' hyperthyroidism and ophthalmopathy.

The TCR was taken from an adult woman with Graves' disease, either hyperthyroidism or ophthalmopathy (not recorded which). The genes are TRBV15 and TRBJ1-3; D possibly corresponds to TRBD1 (5 bases). The material sequenced was peripheral blood or thyroid tissue (not recorded which). This CDR3 is CATSRTAESATDSWGNTIYF. The DNA for the CDR3 is TGTGCCACCAGCAGAACGGCCGAAAGCGCGACAGATTCCTGGGGAAACACCATATATTTT.